One sample yielded the 7 T cell receptor beta chains listed below, sequenced in a study of long-term antiretroviral therapy in people with HIV. Version v3.0 of the immunoSEQ assay was performed at survey level. Profiling relied on immunoSEQ multiplex PCR, and the TCRdb table lists in-frame clones only, not all of them. The data contain fewer than 25,000 clones, 70% to 90% of them singletons. The source was unsorted PBMCs, collected 1.8 years before starting antiretroviral therapy. Receptors originate from a woman in her 30s with HIV.

This rearrangement joins TRBV5-6 to TRBJ2-7, with 8 positions matching TRBD2. The germline V gene encodes CDR1 SGHDT and CDR2 YYEEEE. The CDR3 is 16 residues long. Losses at the gene ends were 1 base for V and 4 bases for J; bases not matched to a gene: 10. Here the CDR3 reads CASSLSGGASLYEQYV. The CDR3 DNA follows: TGTGCCAGCAGCTTGAGCGGGGGAGCCTCTCTTTACGAGCAGTACGTC.

CDR3 region: CSVSPDRRLNTEAFF. DNA for the CDR3: TGCAGCGTGTCCCCGGACCGCCGTTTGAACACTGAAGCTTTCTTT. V and J are TRBV29-1 and TRBJ1-1; no reliable D call. Germline loops: CDR1 SQVTM, CDR2 ANQGSEA. Trimming stripped 6 bases from V and 0 bases from J, with 17 bases between. CDR3 length equals 15 residues.

This chain uses TRBV30 with TRBJ1-6, with TRBD1 identical over 7 bases. CDR3 size: 15 residues. With V trimmed by 5 bases and J by 6 bases, 10 bases remained unmatched. From germline, CDR1 is GTSNPN and CDR2 SVGIG (reference sequence). CDR3 amino acids: CAWCGRTGGNSPLHF. DNA for the CDR3: TGTGCCTGGTGCGGGCGGACAGGAGGTAATTCACCCCTCCACTTT.

The rearrangement joins TRBV6-6 to TRBJ1-1; D is possibly TRBD1 (6 bases). Germline V lookup: CDR1 MNHNY, CDR2 SVGAGI (reference sequence). CDR3 length: 13 residues. V was cut by 4 bases and J by 4 bases, with 10 bases left in between. The CDR3 nucleotides read TGTGCCAGCAGTTCGTCAGGGGTCACTGAAGCTTTCTTT. Residues: CASSSSGVTEAFF.

The chain links TRBV7-8 to TRBJ1-1, with D unclear. Germline-derived CDR1 and CDR2 are SGHVS and FQNEAQ. The CDR3 has 13 residues. Between the trimmed V and J ends, which lost 5 bases and 4 bases, there was a span of 11 bases. The CDR3 loop is CASSELRFTEAFF. The CDR3 DNA reads as TGTGCCAGCAGCGAGCTTCGGTTCACTGAAGCTTTCTTT.

The genes are TRBV4-1 and TRBJ1-1, with 9 bases that match TRBD1. V shed 6 bases and J 5 bases; nucleotides not matched to a gene: 4. CDR3 size: 13 residues. Germline loops: CDR1 MGHRA, CDR2 YSYEKL. The CDR3 protein is CASRGQGWTEAFF. The CDR3 nucleotides read TGCGCCAGCAGGGGACAGGGATGGACTGAAGCTTTCTTT.

CDR3 amino acids: CASSPPMTENSPLHF. The CDR3 bases are TGTGCCAGCTCACCACCGATGACAGAGAATTCACCCCTCCACTTT. The V call is TRBV18, the J call TRBJ1-6; possibly TRBD1 for D (5 bases). Trimming left V 0 bases short and J 7 bases short, with 10 bases between. From germline, CDR1 is KGHSH and CDR2 LQKENI. The CDR3 is made up of 15 amino acids.